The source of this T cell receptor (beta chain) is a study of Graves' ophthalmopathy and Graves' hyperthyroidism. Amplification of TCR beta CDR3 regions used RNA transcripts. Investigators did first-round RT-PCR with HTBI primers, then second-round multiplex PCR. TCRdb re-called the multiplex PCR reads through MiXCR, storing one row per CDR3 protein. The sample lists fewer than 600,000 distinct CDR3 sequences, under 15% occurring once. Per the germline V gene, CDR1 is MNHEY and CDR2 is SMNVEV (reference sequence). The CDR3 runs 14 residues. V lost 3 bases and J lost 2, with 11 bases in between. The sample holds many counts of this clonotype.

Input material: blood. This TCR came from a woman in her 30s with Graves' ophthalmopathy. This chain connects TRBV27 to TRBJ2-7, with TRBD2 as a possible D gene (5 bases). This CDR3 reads CASSFLGGAYEQYF. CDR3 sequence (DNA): TGTGCCAGCAGTTTTCTTGGAGGCGCCTACGAGCAGTACTTC.